These T cell receptor beta chains were read from a single sample in a study of T cell repertoires in cytomegalovirus infection. TCRdb re-called the reads with MiXCR, one entry per CDR3 protein. The sample lists approximately 750,000 distinct CDR3 sequences; less than 40% were seen once. The material sequenced was PBMCs. These receptors all come from a human donor in good health (CMV status not recorded). Some clones in this sample may be carry-over from other donors' samples. Each CDR3 is given with its conserved first and last residue. The D gene is left open where the match is weak. Where a row states a size, it is once, few, many or the class of an expanded clone; other rows omit it.

size	D	V	J	length	DNA	CDR3
.	TRBD1	TRBV7-2	TRBJ1-5	17	TGTGCCAGCAGCTTTTTCACAGGGGCATATAGCAATCAGCCCCAGCATTTT	CASSFFTGAYSNQPQHF
few	.	TRBV19	TRBJ2-1	14	TGTGCCAGTAAACAACAACATTCTGGGGATGAGCAGTTCTTC	CASKQQHSGDEQFF
many	TRBD2	TRBV7-9	TRBJ2-7	13	TGTGCCAGCAGCTTTACTAGCGGGAGTGAGGCGTACTTC	CASSFTSGSEAYF
few	.	TRBV19	TRBJ2-5	12	TGTGCCAGTAACCAGGACCAAGAGACCCAGTACTTC	CASNQDQETQYF
.	.	TRBV4-1	TRBJ1-1	14	TGCGCCAGCAGCCAAGCAGGGGTAAGCGCTGAAGCTTTCTTT	CASSQAGVSAEAFF
few	.	TRBV11-2	TRBJ1-5	14	TGTGCCAGCAGCTTAGATCATAACAATCAGCCCCAGCATTTT	CASSLDHNNQPQHF
many	.	TRBV7-2	TRBJ2-6	16	TGTGCCAGCAGCTTAGGTCAGATCTCTGGGGCCAACGTCCTGACTTTC	CASSLGQISGANVLTF
.	TRBD1	TRBV6-6	TRBJ2-2	17	TGTGCCAGCAGTTGGGACGACAGGGGAAAGCGGACCGGGGAGCTGTTTTTT	CASSWDDRGKRTGELFF
.	.	TRBV5-1	TRBJ2-7	16	TGCGCCAGCAGCCCACCTCGGACAGAGAATTCCTACGAGCAGTACTTC	CASSPPRTENSYEQYF
.	TRBD1	TRBV12-3/TRBV12-4	TRBJ2-2	15	TGTGCCAGCAGTTCGACAGGGTTTTCCACCGGGGAGCTGTTTTTT	CASSSTGFSTGELFF
few	.	TRBV28	TRBJ2-3	16	TGTGCCAGCAGTCCCCAGGGGACTGGGGCGACAGATACGCAGTATTTT	CASSPQGTGATDTQYF
few	.	TRBV2	TRBJ2-7	14	TGTGCCAGCAGTGAGGTTGGCGGAACCTCCGAGCAGTACTTC	CASSEVGGTSEQYF
.	TRBD1	TRBV3-1	TRBJ1-1	18	TGTGCCAGCAGCCAGGACAGGGGGCAATCGCATTTGAACACTGAAGCTTTCTTT	CASSQDRGQSHLNTEAFF
many	.	TRBV6-6	TRBJ2-1	12	TGTGCCAGCAGCCTGGCCGGGGCTGAGCAGTTCTTC	CASSLAGAEQFF
many	TRBD2	TRBV7-2	TRBJ2-7	15	TGTGCCAGCAGCTCCCGTCCGGGACTAGTATTGGGGCAGTACTTC	CASSSRPGLVLGQYF
.	TRBD1	TRBV10-3	TRBJ1-2	18	TGTGCCATCAGTGTTGAGGGGGACAGGGGTTCCGGGGACTATGGCTACACCTTC	CAISVEGDRGSGDYGYTF
.	.	TRBV4-1	TRBJ1-4	14	TGCGCCAGCAGCCAAGCAGGGGATTATGAAAAACTGTTTTTT	CASSQAGDYEKLFF
.	TRBD2	TRBV7-8	TRBJ2-7	15	TGTGCCAGCAGCTTAAGAGCGGGGGGGCCCTACGAGCAGTACTTC	CASSLRAGGPYEQYF
.	.	TRBV28	TRBJ1-6	12	TGTGCCAGCAGTTTATACCCTTCACCCCTCCACTTT	CASSLYPSPLHF
few	.	TRBV28	TRBJ2-5	14	TGTGCCAGCAGACCCGGACCCAGTAGGGAGACCCAGTACTTC	CASRPGPSRETQYF
few	.	TRBV19	TRBJ1-6	15	TGTGCCAGTAGTATCGGGGGGGACGGGGTCGTCCCCCTCCACTTT	CASSIGGDGVVPLHF
.	TRBD1	TRBV6-8	TRBJ1-5	15	TGTGCCAGCAGACACGGACAGGGCCTGAATCAGCCCCAGCATTTT	CASRHGQGLNQPQHF
few	.	TRBV6-5	TRBJ1-5	14	TGTGCCAGCAGTTACCGATTTGGCAATCAGCCCCAGCATTTT	CASSYRFGNQPQHF
once	.	TRBV7-9	TRBJ2-2	16	TGTGCCAGCAGCTTCTCGACGGGGGTCAGCACCGGGGAGCTGTTTTTT	CASSFSTGVSTGELFF
few	.	TRBV19	TRBJ2-2	17	TGTGCCAGTATTGCTCCCAGGGGGGATCCCGACACCGGGGAGCTGTTTTTT	CASIAPRGDPDTGELFF
few	TRBD1	TRBV7-2	TRBJ2-1	11	TGTGCCAGCTTAGGGGGCCCCGGGCAGTTCTTC	CASLGGPGQFF